This T cell receptor (beta chain) stems from a study of cytomegalovirus exposure and HLA in healthy donors. About the research overall: HLA-typed donors were the source of tens of millions of unique TCRs held in an early data release.

Remarks on this clone: Its antigen remains unknown.

General study results and limits: It was approximately 170 TCR beta chains that were listed as cytomegalovirus-associated. Earlier analysis looked at TCR beta V segments, and most were productive about 87% or about 30% of the time.

PCR amplification relied on 60 Vbeta primers (plus 13 Jbeta primers). Libraries were prepared by immunoSEQ multiplex PCR; TCRdb keeps only in-frame clonotypes and omits some of them. The table lists about 130,000 clones, around 80% of them singletons. J lost 5 bases, V lost 5 bases, and 12 bases had no gene match. Germline V lookup: CDR1 SGHTA, CDR2 FQGNSA. CDR3 length: 17 residues. The source material was PBMCs. This sequence joins TRBV7-2 and TRBJ2-7, with 13 bases matching TRBD2. The receptor's source is a young man in good health and CMV-seronegative. The CDR3 protein is CASSRTSGRVRRDEQYF. CDR3 sequence (DNA): TGTGCCAGCAGCCGGACTAGCGGGAGAGTTAGGCGTGACGAGCAGTACTTC.